The following is a TCR beta chain sequence with its context. Its specificity is not known. This record belongs to a study of OX40 agonist ivuxolimab in advanced cancers. CDR3 length equals 14 residues. V was trimmed by 3 bases and J by 5 bases, leaving 11 bases between them. Germline CDR1 is SGHRS and CDR2 is YFSETQ. Blood specimens came from baseline, cycle 4 day 1, and cycle 7 day 1. Profiling relied on immunoSEQ multiplex PCR, and the TCRdb table lists in-frame clones only, not all of them. The data hold just under 80,000 clones, with approximately 89% observed a single time. Study outcomes and limitations: On average, CD8+ T cells showed a greater number of expanded clones than CD4+.

This clonotype was obtained from an adult with an advanced solid tumor such as melanoma, head and neck, liver or kidney cancer. This rearrangement joins TRBV5-1 to TRBJ2-2; D remains ambiguous. Sequenced here: CD4+ or CD8+ T cells sorted from blood, sampled in a trial of the OX40 agonist ivuxolimab. The CDR3 loop is CASSSAVGTGELFF. The CDR3 DNA sequence: TGCGCCAGCAGCTCCGCAGTGGGGACCGGGGAGCTGTTTTTT.